The 17 T cell receptor beta chains below all came from one sample that was sequenced in a study of metastatic and nonmetastatic thyroid tumors (dated by TCRdb to 2020 to 2022). Libraries were prepared through PCR. The reads were generated on an Illumina HiSeq 4000. TCRdb trimmed public reads at Q25 via fastp, called clones via MiXCR and kept in-frame beta chains. This sample is represented by some 55,000 clones; around 20% of them were singletons. Roughly 4% of the sample comes from the top ten. No treatment had been received by any patient before thyroid surgery. Sequences were obtained from blood. The receptors derive from a female donor with papillary thyroid cancer or a benign thyroid nodule (not recorded which). Some clones in this sample may be carry-over from other donors' samples.

This clone was observed at least ten times. The chain carries TRBV2 and TRBJ1-4; 11 nucleotides agree with TRBD1. After removal of 2 bases from V and 8 bases from J, the junction contained 7 bases not matched to a gene. The CDR3 has 16 amino acids. Germline CDR1 SNHLY, CDR2 FYNNEI. The CDR3 region is CASSERGQGEEEKLFF. CDR3 DNA: TGTGCCAGCAGTGAACGGGGACAGGGGGAAGAAGAAAAACTGTTTTTT.

The rearrangement uses TRBV18 and TRBJ2-5, with TRBD1 as a possible D gene (5 bases). Germline V gene lookup returns CDR1 KGHSH and CDR2 LQKENI. V gave up 5 bases and J gave up 5 bases, with 15 bases separating them. The CDR3 extends over 14 amino acids. CDR3 nucleotide sequence: TGTGCCAGCTCAAGCAGGGTCGTGAGGGAGACCCAGTACTTC. Encoded protein: CASSSRVVRETQYF.

This clone is medium-sized by share. The chain recombines TRBV4-1 with TRBJ1-2; perhaps TRBD1 as D (6 bases). Germline values: CDR1 MGHRA, CDR2 YSYEKL. V was pared by 3 bases and J by 5 bases, with 19 bases between. This CDR3 comprises 16 residues. CDR3: CASSQNSQEGGYGYTF. DNA of the CDR3: TGCGCCAGCAGCCAGAACAGCCAGGAGGGGGGTTATGGCTACACCTTC.

This clone was seen many times. The chain is built from TRBV6-1 and TRBJ2-7, with 7 nucleotides matching TRBD2. The CDR3 spans 14 residues. The V gene end was trimmed by 6 bases and the J gene end by 2 bases; junction bases not matched to a gene: 7. The germline gives CDR1 MNHNS, CDR2 SASEGT. CDR3 bases: TGTGCCAGCAGCGAGGGCGCGGGGGCCTACGAGCAGTACTTC. Translating it yields CASSEGAGAYEQYF.

The table lists this clone with many counts. CDR3 amino acids: CASRPFSAYEQYF. The CDR3 region has the DNA TGCGCCAGCAGGCCTTTCTCGGCCTACGAGCAGTACTTC. The rearrangement uses TRBV10-1 and TRBJ2-7; D is uncertain. The germline V gene has CDR1 WNHNN and CDR2 SYGVQD (reference sequence). CDR3 length: 13 amino acids. V dropped 6 bases and J dropped 2 bases, with 11 bases sitting between them.

This clone was seen at least ten times. The same CDR3 also results from other DNA sequences found in this sample. The chain couples TRBV5-5 to TRBJ1-1; 7 bases map to TRBD1. V dropped 5 bases and J dropped 4; count of bases not matched to a gene: 14. Germline loops: CDR1 SGHKS, CDR2 YYEKEE (reference sequence). CDR3 size: 16 residues. The CDR3 DNA is TGTGCCAGCAGACCAGGACAGGAACGAACGTCCACTGAAGCTTTCTTT. It yields the protein CASRPGQERTSTEAFF.

This clone was counted many times. The chain employs TRBV6-1 and TRBJ2-1, with TRBD1 matching 7 bases. V dropped 1 base and J dropped 4; count of bases not matched to a gene: 4. Germline lookup yields CDR1 MNHNS and CDR2 SASEGT. This CDR3 has 15 amino acids. CDR3 coding DNA: TGTGCCAGCAGTGAAGGGGACAGCGCATACAATGAGCAGTTCTTC. Translated, it gives CASSEGDSAYNEQFF.

This clone was seen many times. This chain links TRBV5-1 with TRBJ1-1, with 7 bases matching TRBD1. Germline loops: CDR1 SGHRS, CDR2 YFSETQ. V dropped 4 bases and J dropped 1; count of bases not matched to a gene: 7. The CDR3 spans 15 residues. The DNA of the CDR3 is TGCGCCAGCAGCCTGCGACAGGGAAGGAACACTGAAGCTTTCTTT. Translated: CASSLRQGRNTEAFF.

The chain joins TRBV7-3 to TRBJ1-3; no firm D call. The V end lost 2 bases, the J end lost 8 bases, and 10 bases lay between the germline ends. The CDR3 runs to 13 residues. Germline CDR1 SGHTA, CDR2 FQGTGA. DNA for the CDR3: TGTGCCAGCAGCTTACGGCACTTAGACACCATATATTTT. As protein: CASSLRHLDTIYF.

As for this clone: One junction end does not reproduce the germline sequence, and a read error may be involved. The chain couples TRBV24-1 to TRBJ2-1; 10 bases align to TRBD1. The CDR3 has 16 amino acids. The germline gives CDR1 KGHDR, CDR2 SFDVKD. The CDR3 region has the DNA TGTGCCACCAGTCACTTCCGACAGGGGGCCTACTATGAGCAGTTCTTC. This sequence encodes CATSHFRQGAYYEQFF.

In the case of this clone: Because the CDR3 is missing its conserved closing phenylalanine or tryptophan, this is likely a read error. The CDR3 sequence is CSSRVPAGAVYNEQFC. As DNA, the CDR3 is TGCAGTTCTAGAGTCCCAGCGGGAGCGGTCTACAATGAGCAGTTCTGC. The rearrangement links TRBV20-1 to TRBJ2-1; TRBD2 matches at 8 bases. The CDR3 has 16 amino acids. Germline V gene sequence: CDR1 DFQATT, CDR2 SNEGSKA (reference sequence).

This clone was picked up many times. This chain links TRBV19 with TRBJ2-7; D may be TRBD1 or TRBD2 (5 bases each). Deletions cut 1 base from V and 2 bases from J, with 12 bases between. Germline CDR1 reads LNHDA; CDR2 reads SQIVND (reference sequence). The CDR3 sequence is 15 residues long. Written as DNA, the CDR3 is TGTGCCAGTAGTATAGCGGGGACGACTACCTACGAGCAGTACTTC. Encoded protein: CASSIAGTTTYEQYF. The whole variable domain, remainder taken from reference TRBV19 and TRBJ2-7, is DGGITQSPKYLFRKEGQNVTLSCEQNLNHDAMYWYRQDPGQGLRLIYYSQIVNDFQKGDIAEGYSVSREKKESFPLTVTSAQKNPTAFYLCASSIAGTTTYEQYFGPGTRLTVT.

This clone appeared a single time. The V call is TRBV6-1, the J call TRBJ2-2; a possible D gene is TRBD2 (5 bases). Germline values: CDR1 MNHNS, CDR2 SASEGT. V was clipped by 6 bases and J by 1 base, with 15 bases between them. The CDR3 runs to 16 residues. The CDR3, as DNA: TGTGCCAGCAGCCGACCGGGATCGATGAACACCGGGGAGCTGTTTTTT. As protein: CASSRPGSMNTGELFF.

This clone was counted at least ten times. This chain joins TRBV12-3 or TRBV12-4 and TRBJ1-5; 10 bases are shared with TRBD1. The junction had 1 base not matched to a gene; V was cut back by 5 bases and J by 6 bases. The CDR3 has 13 amino acids. CDR3 protein: CASSDRGLQPQHF. For the CDR3, the DNA is TGTGCCAGCAGTGACAGGGGGCTTCAGCCCCAGCATTTT.

Ten or more counts support this clone. V and J are TRBV2 and TRBJ2-7; D might be TRBD2 (6 bases). Germline CDR1 and CDR2: SNHLY and FYNNEI. This CDR3 contains 13 residues. Trimming cost V 6 bases and J 6 bases, with 15 bases left between them. CDR3 nucleotides: TGTGCCAGCAGGAACGGGGGTAGTTCCGAGCAGTACTTC. As protein: CASRNGGSSEQYF.

The sample holds many counts of this clone. The V and J genes are TRBV11-2 and TRBJ1-2, with D unclear. Germline V lookup: CDR1 SGHAT, CDR2 FQNNGV. Deletions cut 0 bases from V and 4 bases from J, with 15 bases between. The CDR3 has 16 amino acids. The DNA for the CDR3 is TGTGCCAGCAGCTTAGATAGTATTTATTCCCCCTATGGCTACACCTTC. The encoded protein is CASSLDSIYSPYGYTF. Filled out from reference TRBV11-2 and TRBJ1-2, the complete variable domain reads EAGVAQSPRYKIIEKRQSVAFWCNPISGHATLYWYQQILGQGPKLLIQFQNNGVVDDSQLPKDRFSAERLKGVDSTLKIQPAKLEDSAVYLCASSLDSIYSPYGYTFGSGTRLTVV.

This clone was seen repeatedly, ten times or more. The chain links TRBV24-1 to TRBJ1-1, with D hard to call. The CDR3 extends over 15 amino acids. V lost 2 bases to trimming and J lost 3 bases, with 12 bases between them. CDR1 KGHDR and CDR2 SFDVKD come from the germline V gene. In nucleotides, the CDR3 is TGTGCCACCAGTGATTCATCTCGTGGGGACACTGAAGCTTTCTTT. Encoded protein: CATSDSSRGDTEAFF.